This T cell receptor beta chain was captured in a study of vaccination and CD4 T cells after COVID-19. In the study overall: Control cultures were supplied with a CEFX pool, an HIV-1 Nef pool, or no peptide at all.

The CDR3 extends over 13 amino acids. Concerning this clonotype: Its matching antigen is unknown.

Time point denoted: late sampling 161 to 241 days after vaccination in a few convalescent patients. Indicated treatment: approximately nine-day PBMC culture with coronavirus spike peptide pools or control peptides (ViraFEST assay). At the Johns Hopkins FTIC core, DNA taken from cultured CD4+ T cells was sequenced by way of the Oncomine TCR Beta short-read assay. TCRdb itself ran the PCR reads through MiXCR, one entry per CDR3 protein. The repertoire holds about 24,000 distinct CDR3 sequences, under 55% seen once, with around 4% in the top ten. Overall study findings and caveats: The authors identified 304 of 307 vaccine-specific clones in convalescent patients as spike mono-reactive. The median SARS-CoV-2-reactive clonotype number increased from approximately 21 to 40, without statistical significance.

The gene calls are TRBV21-1 and TRBJ1-6. TRBV21-1 constitutes a pseudogene. The sequences come from CD4+ T cells from blood, cultured in vitro, collected about 7 months after SARS-CoV-2 vaccination. This sequence was found in a human donor who had recovered from COVID-19. The CDR3 bases are TGTGCCAGCAGCAAAGAGAAGGGATGGCTGCTCCACTTT. It codes for CASSKEKGWLLHF.